This T cell receptor (beta chain) was obtained from a study of T cell changes during pregnancy in multiple sclerosis. The assay was immunoSEQ multiplex PCR, and TCRdb's table has in-frame clones only and misses some. This sample carries tens of thousands of clones, around 90% of them seen once, and the ten largest clones take about 0.35%. Per germline, CDR1 SGHTA and CDR2 FQGNSA. The CDR3 is 13 amino acids. J lost 14 bases, V lost 5 bases, and 9 bases had no gene match. This receptor was taken from a female donor in good health, enrolled as a control in a pregnancy study. Sequencing used CD4+ T cells from peripheral blood mononuclear cells, obtained in the third trimester of pregnancy. The chain carries TRBV7-2 and TRBJ2-1, with 10 nucleotides matching TRBD1. The chain's CDR3 is CASSPGQGPRKFF. In DNA form, the CDR3 reads TGTGCCAGCAGCCCGGGACAGGGGCCGAGGAAGTTCTTC.